This is a list of T cell receptor beta chains from one sample in a study of human T cells and chemical hapten exposure. TCRdb used MiXCR to reprocess the RACE reads, holding one entry per CDR3 protein. The sample has under 75,000 distinct CDR3 sequences; about 8% are singletons. The sequencing here drew on whole blood, taken in connection with sensitization to the hapten diphenylcyclopropenone (DPC). All receptors derive from a woman between 50 and 59 years old with alopecia areata. Some clones in this sample may be carry-over from other donors' samples. Each CDR3 is given with its conserved first and last residue. Fields, in order: clone size, V gene, J gene, D gene, CDR3 DNA, CDR3 protein. D genes are given only for firm matches. Rows may omit the clone size; those that give it use once, few, many or a size class.

>.|TRBV19|TRBJ2-1|.
TGTGCCAGTAGTACGCCGCCGGGGAATGAGCAGTTCTTC
CASSTPPGNEQFF
>few|TRBV5-1|TRBJ2-1|TRBD1
TGCGCCAGCAGCACCGGCGGACAGGGGGCGCGGGAGCAGTTCTTC
CASSTGGQGAREQFF
>many|TRBV3-1|TRBJ1-3|.
TGTGCCAGCAGCCACCCGAGAAACACCATATATTTT
CASSHPRNTIYF
>few|TRBV6-5|TRBJ2-3|TRBD1
TGTGCCAGCAGTTACACAGGGGTTGGCACGGCAGATACGCAGTATTTT
CASSYTGVGTADTQYF
>few|TRBV6-5|TRBJ2-7|TRBD1
TGTGCCAGCAGTCCTCCGACAGGGCCAATCCACGAGCAGTACTTC
CASSPPTGPIHEQYF
>few|TRBV6-5|TRBJ2-7|.
TGTGCCAGCAGCAACTCGGGGGCCTACGAGCAGTACTTC
CASSNSGAYEQYF
>many|TRBV5-1|TRBJ2-1|TRBD2
TGCGCCAGCAGCTTAACTAGCGGAAGTCCCTCCTCCTACAATGAGCAGTTCTTC
CASSLTSGSPSSYNEQFF
>few|TRBV5-6|TRBJ1-1|TRBD1
TGTGCCAGCAGCTCCCCGGGACAGGAAGTCGGAGTAGCTTTCTTT
CASSSPGQEVGVAFF
>many|TRBV24-1|TRBJ2-5|.
TGTGCCACCAGTGACCCCAGGTTTGGAGAGACCCAGTACTTC
CATSDPRFGETQYF
>.|TRBV4-1|TRBJ2-3|TRBD2
TGCGCCAGCAGCCAAGATCTTAGTAGGCGGGAGGGCTTCACAGATACGCAGTATTTT
CASSQDLSRREGFTDTQYF
>few|TRBV6-2/TRBV6-3|TRBJ2-2|TRBD2
TGTGCCAGCCGAAGCCTACTAGCGGGGGTAAAAGGGGAGCTGTTTTTT
CASRSLLAGVKGELFF
>many|TRBV6-6|TRBJ2-7|.
TGTGCCAGCAGCAAGTCCTACGAGCAGTACTTC
CASSKSYEQYF
>.|TRBV12-3/TRBV12-4|TRBJ1-1|.
TGTGCCAGCAGGATAAGAGGGATGAACACTGAAGCTTTCTTT
CASRIRGMNTEAFF
>few|TRBV12-3/TRBV12-4|TRBJ1-1|.
TGTGCCAGCAGTCTATTCGACTGGAGCGAAGCTTTCTTT
CASSLFDWSEAFF
>few|TRBV20-1|TRBJ2-2|.
TGCAGTGCTAGAGCCCTAGGTTTCGGGGAGCTGTTTTTT
CSARALGFGELFF
>.|TRBV18|TRBJ2-1|.
TGTGCCAGCTCACCCCAGGGGGGGTACAATGAGCAGTTCTTC
CASSPQGGYNEQFF
>few|TRBV3-1|TRBJ2-1|.
TGTGCCAGCAGCCAAGGGACTGGGCACAATGAGCAGTTCTTC
CASSQGTGHNEQFF
>many|TRBV28|TRBJ2-3|TRBD2
TGTGCCAGCAGTACCTTAGCGGGGAGCACAGATACGCAGTATTTT
CASSTLAGSTDTQYF
>many|TRBV6-5|TRBJ2-5|.
TGTGCCAGCAGCCCTAGACGGGGTGGGGGTTTGGGGACCCAGTACTTC
CASSPRRGGGLGTQYF
>.|TRBV30|TRBJ1-5|.
TGTGCCTGGACCCCAGGGTTGAGCAATCAGCCCCAGCATTTT
CAWTPGLSNQPQHF
>.|TRBV20-1|TRBJ1-2|.
TGCAGTGCGAACCCCCAGGGCAAAAGCTACACCTTC
CSANPQGKSYTF
>many|TRBV7-9|TRBJ1-3|.
TGTGCCAGCAGCCAACAGGGAAACACCATATATTTT
CASSQQGNTIYF
>many|TRBV5-1|TRBJ1-2|TRBD1
TGCGCCAGCAGCCAGGCGCAGGGGGCTATTGGTGGCTACACCTTC
CASSQAQGAIGGYTF
>few|TRBV20-1|TRBJ1-1|TRBD1
TGCAGTGCCCTTACTATCAGGGGGACCCCTGAAGCTTTCTTT
CSALTIRGTPEAFF
>few|TRBV9|TRBJ2-1|.
TGTGCCAGCAGCGTTAACAGTGAGCAGTTCTTC
CASSVNSEQFF
>few|TRBV27|TRBJ2-7|.
TGTGCCAGCAGTTTATTCGCAGGGGTGGTGAGCGAGCAGTACTTC
CASSLFAGVVSEQYF
>.|TRBV6-5|TRBJ2-6|.
.
CASSSSRNGANVLTF
>.|TRBV6-2/TRBV6-3|TRBJ2-7|TRBD1
TGTGCCAGCAGTTACCCGCCCGGGACAGGGATCAACTACGAGCAGTACTTC
CASSYPPGTGINYEQYF
>few|TRBV5-4|TRBJ2-3|.
TGTGCCAGCAGCTTGGAGGGGAGACTACCCACAGATACGCAGTATTTT
CASSLEGRLPTDTQYF
>many|TRBV18|TRBJ1-1|.
TGTGCCAGCTCACCACCGGCGGGGATCACTGAAGCTTTCTTT
CASSPPAGITEAFF
>.|TRBV19|TRBJ2-1|.
TGTGCCAGTAGTATGGACGGGAGATCCTACAATGAGCAGTTCTTC
CASSMDGRSYNEQFF
>many|TRBV2|TRBJ2-4|.
TGTGCCAGCACGGACCAACCGAACATTCAGTACTTC
CASTDQPNIQYF
>.|TRBV30|TRBJ1-5|.
TGTGCCTGGAGTCCCGGGGCTAGGCAGCCCCAGCATTTT
CAWSPGARQPQHF
>many|TRBV5-1|TRBJ2-3|TRBD1
TGCGCCAGCAGCCCCGGGACAGGTAGCACAGATACGCAGTATTTT
CASSPGTGSTDTQYF
>few|TRBV11-3|TRBJ2-1|.
TGTGCCAGCAGCCAAAGGCCCTTTGGTTACAATGAGCAGTTCTTC
CASSQRPFGYNEQFF
>.|TRBV4-1|TRBJ1-5|.
TGCGCCAGCAGCCCAAGAGGCGGAGGGAGCAATCAGCCCCAGAATTTT
CASSPRGGGSNQPQNF
>.|TRBV29-1|TRBJ2-3|TRBD2
TGCAGCGTCGCCACCACTAGCGGCCTAGATACGCAGTATTTT
CSVATTSGLDTQYF
>once|TRBV29-1|TRBJ2-1|.
TGCAGCGTTGAGAGACTAGGGTTGGGTGAGCAGTTCTTC
CSVERLGLGEQFF
>few|TRBV20-1|TRBJ1-4|.
TGCAGCGCGTCAGGGAATGAAAAACTGTTTTTT
CSASGNEKLFF
>.|TRBV3-1|TRBJ2-7|.
TGTGCCAGCAGCCAAGTCGGAGAGGGAGCCGAGCAGTACTTC
CASSQVGEGAEQYF
>few|TRBV7-8|TRBJ2-7|.
TGTGCCAGCAGCTTAGCCGGACAGCCCGAGCAGTACTTC
CASSLAGQPEQYF